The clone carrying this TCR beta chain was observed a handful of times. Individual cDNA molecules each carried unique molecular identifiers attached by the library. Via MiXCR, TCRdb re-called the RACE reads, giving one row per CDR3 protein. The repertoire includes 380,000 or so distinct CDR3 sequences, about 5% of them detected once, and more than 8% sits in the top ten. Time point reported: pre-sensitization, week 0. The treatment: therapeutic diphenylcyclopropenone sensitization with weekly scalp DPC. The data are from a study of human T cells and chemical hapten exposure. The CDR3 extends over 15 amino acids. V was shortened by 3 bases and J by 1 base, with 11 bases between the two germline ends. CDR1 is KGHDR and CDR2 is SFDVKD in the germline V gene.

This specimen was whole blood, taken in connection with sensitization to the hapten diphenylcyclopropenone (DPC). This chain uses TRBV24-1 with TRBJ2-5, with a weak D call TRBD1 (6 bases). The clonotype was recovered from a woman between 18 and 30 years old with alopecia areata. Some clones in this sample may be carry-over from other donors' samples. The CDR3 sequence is CATSDPGQSQETQYF. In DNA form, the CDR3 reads TGTGCCACCAGTGATCCTGGACAGAGCCAAGAGACCCAGTACTTC.